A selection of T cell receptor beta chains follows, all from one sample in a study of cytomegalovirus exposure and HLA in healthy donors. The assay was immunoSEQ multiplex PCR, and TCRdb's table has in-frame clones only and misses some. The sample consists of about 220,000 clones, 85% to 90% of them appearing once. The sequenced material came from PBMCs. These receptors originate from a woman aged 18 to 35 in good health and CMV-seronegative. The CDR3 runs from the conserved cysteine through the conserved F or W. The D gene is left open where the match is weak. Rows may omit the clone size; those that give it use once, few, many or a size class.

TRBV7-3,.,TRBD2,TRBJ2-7,TGTGCCAGCAGCTTACCTCGAGCGGGACCCTACGAGCAGTACTTC,CASSLPRAGPYEQYF
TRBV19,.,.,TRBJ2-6,TGTGCCAGTAGCGACAACTCTGGGGCCAACGTCCTGACTTTC,CASSDNSGANVLTF
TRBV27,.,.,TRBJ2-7,TGTGCCAGCAGCCGCGACCGGGACACGCTCTACGAGCAGTACTTC,CASSRDRDTLYEQYF
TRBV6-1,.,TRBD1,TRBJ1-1,TGTGCCAGCAGTGGTTGGGACAGGGGGGAAGCTTTCTTT,CASSGWDRGEAFF
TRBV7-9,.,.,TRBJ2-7,TGTGCCAGCAGCTCCCTTTCGGACGAGCAGTACTTC,CASSSLSDEQYF
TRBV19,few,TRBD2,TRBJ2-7,TGTGCCAGTAGTATATTGCCTAGCGGGAGAACCCACGAGCAGTACTTC,CASSILPSGRTHEQYF
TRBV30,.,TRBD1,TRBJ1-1,TGTGCCTGGCGAGGACAGGGGTTGACCACTGAAGCTTTCTTT,CAWRGQGLTTEAFF
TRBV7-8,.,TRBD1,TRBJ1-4,TGTGCCAGCAGAGGACACGGGACAGAAAATGAAAAACTGTTTTTT,CASRGHGTENEKLFF
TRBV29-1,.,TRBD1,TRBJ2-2,TGCAGTGCGGGACAGGCTAACACCGGGGAGCTGTTTTTT,CSAGQANTGELFF
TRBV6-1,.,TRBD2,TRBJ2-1,TGTGCCAGCAGCCTAGCGGGAGGGCTCAATGAGCAGTTCTTC,CASSLAGGLNEQFF
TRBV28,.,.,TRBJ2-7,TGTGCCAGCAGTTTAAGAGTGCCTTACGAGCAGTACTTC,CASSLRVPYEQYF
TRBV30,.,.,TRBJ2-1,TGTGCCTGGAGGGTGGGTAAACGGTCCCACATGGAGAATGAGCAGTTCTTC,CAWRVGKRSHMENEQFF
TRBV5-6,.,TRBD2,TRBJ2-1,TGTGCCAGCAGCTTCCTAGGGGAGGGTGAGCAGTTCTTC,CASSFLGEGEQFF
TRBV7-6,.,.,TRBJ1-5,TGTGCCAGCAGCTTTGGGCTTAATCAGCCCCAGCATTTT,CASSFGLNQPQHF
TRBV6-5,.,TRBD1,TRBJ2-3,TGTGCCAGCAGTTCGACAGGGTTCCCTACCGATACGCAGTATTTT,CASSSTGFPTDTQYF
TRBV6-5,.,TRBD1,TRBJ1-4,TGTGCCAGCAGTTACGGTGCGGGACAGCCATCGGAAAAACTGTTTTTT,CASSYGAGQPSEKLFF
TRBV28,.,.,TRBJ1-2,TGTGCCAGCAGTTTAGATGGGGGGATGACATATGGCAACACCTTC,CASSLDGGMTYGNTF
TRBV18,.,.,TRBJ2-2,TGTGCCAGCTCACCGCAGGAGGGCACCGGGGAGCTGTTTTTT,CASSPQEGTGELFF
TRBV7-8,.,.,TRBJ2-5,TGTGCCAGCAGCTTAGGGCTCCAAGAGACCCAGTACTTC,CASSLGLQETQYF
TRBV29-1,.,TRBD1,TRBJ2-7,TGCAGCGTCCGGACAGGGGTTACCTACGAGCAGTACTTC,CSVRTGVTYEQYF
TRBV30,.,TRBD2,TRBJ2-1,TGTGCCTGGGCTCCTAGCGGGAGGTGGGACTACAATGAGCAGTTCTTC,CAWAPSGRWDYNEQFF
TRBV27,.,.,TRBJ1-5,TGTGCCAGCAGTTTGACGGGACAATCATATCAGCCCCAGCATTTT,CASSLTGQSYQPQHF
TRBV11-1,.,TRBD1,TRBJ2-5,TGTGCCAGCAGCTTCGGGACAGCCCAAGAGACCCAGTACTTC,CASSFGTAQETQYF
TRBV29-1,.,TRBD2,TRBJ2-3,TGCAGCGTTGAAGAGGGACTAGCAAAATGGGAGGATACGCAGTATTTT,CSVEEGLAKWEDTQYF
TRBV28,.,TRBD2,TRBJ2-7,TGTGCCAGCAGTGATTTGGGTAGCGGGCCCTACGAGCAGTACTTC,CASSDLGSGPYEQYF
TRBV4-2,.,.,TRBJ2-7,TGTGCCAGCAGCCCCGGGGTAGAGCCCTACGAGCAGTACTTC,CASSPGVEPYEQYF
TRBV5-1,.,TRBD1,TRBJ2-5,TGCGCCAGCAGCTTGGAGGGACAGGGGCTTGTCGAGACCCAGTACTTC,CASSLEGQGLVETQYF
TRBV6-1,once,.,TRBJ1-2,TGTGCCAGCAGTGGATCCCGGGGCTATGGCTACACCTTC,CASSGSRGYGYTF
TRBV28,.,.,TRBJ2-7,TGTGCCAGCAGTTTATATCGGAGTTCCTACGAGCAGTACTTC,CASSLYRSSYEQYF
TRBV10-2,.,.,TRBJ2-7,TGCGCCACCTCCAGGGATCGCCACGAGCAGTACTTC,CATSRDRHEQYF
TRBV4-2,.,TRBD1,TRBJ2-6,TGTGCCAGCAGCGTCGGGACAGGGGGGACTGGGGCCAACGTCCTGACTTTC,CASSVGTGGTGANVLTF
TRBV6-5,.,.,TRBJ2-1,TGTGCCAGCAGTTACGCCGATAGTTCCTACAATGAGCAGTTCTTC,CASSYADSSYNEQFF
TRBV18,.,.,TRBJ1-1,TGTGCCAGCTCTACCAAAGCGGACACTGAAGCTTTCTTT,CASSTKADTEAFF
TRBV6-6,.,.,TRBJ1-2,TGTGCCAGCACCTTGGGACAAACGTATGGCTACACCTTC,CASTLGQTYGYTF
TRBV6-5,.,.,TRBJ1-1,TGTGCCAGCCGGGGGTGGGGTACTGAAGCTTTCTTT,CASRGWGTEAFF
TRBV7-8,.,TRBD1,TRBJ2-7,TGTGCCAGCAGCTCCGGGACAGGGGAAAACGAGCAGTACTTC,CASSSGTGENEQYF
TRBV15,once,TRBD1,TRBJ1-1,TGTGCCACCAGCAGGACAGGGTCGTTGATAAACACTGAAGCTTTCTTT,CATSRTGSLINTEAFF
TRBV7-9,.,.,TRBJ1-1,TGTGCCAGCAGCTTAGGCCAGGTTAACACTGAAGCTTTCTTT,CASSLGQVNTEAFF
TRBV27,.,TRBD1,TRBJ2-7,TGTGCCAGCTCAGAGGAGACAGGGACCTACGAGCAGTACTTC,CASSEETGTYEQYF
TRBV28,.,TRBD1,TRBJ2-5,TGTGCCAGCAGGGCGACAGGGGCAGAGACCCAGTACTTC,CASRATGAETQYF
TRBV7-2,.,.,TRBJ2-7,TGTGCCAGCAGCCCTTCTCGACTAGTTCGCGAGCAGTACTTC,CASSPSRLVREQYF
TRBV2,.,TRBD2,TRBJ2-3,TGTGCCAGTTTTTTGGCGGGAGCTTCCACAGATACGCAGTATTTT,CASFLAGASTDTQYF
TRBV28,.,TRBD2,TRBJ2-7,TGTGCCAGCAGTGTCAGACTAGCGGGAGGGCCCTGGGAGCAGTACTTC,CASSVRLAGGPWEQYF
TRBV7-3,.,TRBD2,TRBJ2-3,TGTGCCAGCAGCCAGGGACTAGCGGAAACAGATACGCAGTATTTT,CASSQGLAETDTQYF
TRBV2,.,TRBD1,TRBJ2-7,TGTGCCAGCATGGGACAGGGGCTTCCCTACGAGCAGTACTTC,CASMGQGLPYEQYF
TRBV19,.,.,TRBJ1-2,TGTGCCAGTAGTATACTGTCCAGGGGCCGGGTGGACTATGGCTACACCTTC,CASSILSRGRVDYGYTF
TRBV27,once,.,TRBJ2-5,TGTGCCAGCAGTTTTCAGGGGAGGGCGGTCGAGAAAGAGACCCAGTACTTC,CASSFQGRAVEKETQYF
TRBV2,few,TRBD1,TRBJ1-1,TGTGCCAGCAGTGTCAGACAGGGGGCGGGGGCGGCTTTCTTT,CASSVRQGAGAAFF
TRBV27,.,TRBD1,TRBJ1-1,TGTGCCAGCAGTCCCAGGACAGGGGCAGGTTTGGGCACTGAAGCTTTCTTT,CASSPRTGAGLGTEAFF
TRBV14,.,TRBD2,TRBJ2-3,TGTGCCAGCAGCCAAGGGGGACTAGCGGGAGTGGCAGATACGCAGTATTTT,CASSQGGLAGVADTQYF
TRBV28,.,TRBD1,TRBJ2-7,TGTGCCAGCAGTTCCGGGACAGGTGGCTACGAGCAGTACTTC,CASSSGTGGYEQYF
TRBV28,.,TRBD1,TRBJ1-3,TGTGCCAGCAGTATGCAACGACCCGCAGGGGGCTCTGGAAACACCATATATTTT,CASSMQRPAGGSGNTIYF